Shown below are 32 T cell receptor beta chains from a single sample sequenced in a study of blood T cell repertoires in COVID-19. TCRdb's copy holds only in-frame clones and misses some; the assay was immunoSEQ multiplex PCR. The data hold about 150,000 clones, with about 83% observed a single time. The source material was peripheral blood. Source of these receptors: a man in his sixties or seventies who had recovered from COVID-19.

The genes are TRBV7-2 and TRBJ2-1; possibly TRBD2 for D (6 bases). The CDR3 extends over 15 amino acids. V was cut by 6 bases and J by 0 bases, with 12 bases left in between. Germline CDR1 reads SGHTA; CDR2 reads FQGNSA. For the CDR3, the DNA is TGTGCCAGCAGGCCTGCGGGGATCTCCTACAATGAGCAGTTCTTC. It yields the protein CASRPAGISYNEQFF.

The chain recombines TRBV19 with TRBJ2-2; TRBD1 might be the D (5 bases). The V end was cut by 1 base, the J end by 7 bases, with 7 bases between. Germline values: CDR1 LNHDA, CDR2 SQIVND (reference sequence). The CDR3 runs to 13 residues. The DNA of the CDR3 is TGTGCCAGTAGTATAGTAGGGGTCGGGGAGCTGTTTTTT. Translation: CASSIVGVGELFF.

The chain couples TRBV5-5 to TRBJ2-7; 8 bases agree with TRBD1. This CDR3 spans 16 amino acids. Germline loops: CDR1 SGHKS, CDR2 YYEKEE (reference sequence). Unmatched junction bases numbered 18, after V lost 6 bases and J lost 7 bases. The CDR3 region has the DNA TGTGCCAGCACCTTCTATCACGTGGTCAGGGGGCTTGAGCAGTACTTC. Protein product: CASTFYHVVRGLEQYF.

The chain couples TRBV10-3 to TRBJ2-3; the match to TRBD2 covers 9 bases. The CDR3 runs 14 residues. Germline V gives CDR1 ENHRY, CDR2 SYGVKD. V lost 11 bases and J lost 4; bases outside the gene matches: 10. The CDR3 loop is CALGASGASDTQYF. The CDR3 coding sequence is TGTGCCCTAGGGGCTAGCGGGGCCTCAGATACGCAGTATTTT.

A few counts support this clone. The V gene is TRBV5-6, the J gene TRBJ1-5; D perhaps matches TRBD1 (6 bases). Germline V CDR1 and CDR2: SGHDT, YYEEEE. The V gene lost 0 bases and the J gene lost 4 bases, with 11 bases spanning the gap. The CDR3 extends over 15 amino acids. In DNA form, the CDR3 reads TGTGCCAGCAGCTTGGCCGGGACACAAAATCAGCCCCAGCATTTT. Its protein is CASSLAGTQNQPQHF.

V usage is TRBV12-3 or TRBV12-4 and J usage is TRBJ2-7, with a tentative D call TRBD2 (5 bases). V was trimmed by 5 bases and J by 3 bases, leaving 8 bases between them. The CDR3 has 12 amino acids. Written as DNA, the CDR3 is TGTGCCAGCAGTCTCCGGGACTACGAGCAGTACTTC. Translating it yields CASSLRDYEQYF.

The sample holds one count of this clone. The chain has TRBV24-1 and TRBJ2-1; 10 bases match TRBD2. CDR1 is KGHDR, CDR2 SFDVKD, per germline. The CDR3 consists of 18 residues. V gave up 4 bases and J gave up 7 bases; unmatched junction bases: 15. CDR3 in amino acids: CATSDPRGSGRVGNEQFF. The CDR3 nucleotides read TGTGCCACCAGTGACCCCCGTGGCAGCGGGAGGGTTGGGAATGAGCAGTTCTTC.

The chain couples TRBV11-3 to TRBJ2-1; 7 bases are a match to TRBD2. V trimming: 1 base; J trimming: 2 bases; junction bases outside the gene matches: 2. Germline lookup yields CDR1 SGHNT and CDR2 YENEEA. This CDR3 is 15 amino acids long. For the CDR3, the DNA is TGTGCCAGCAGCTTAGCGGGAGGTCCCTACAATGAGCAGTTCTTC. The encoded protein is CASSLAGGPYNEQFF.

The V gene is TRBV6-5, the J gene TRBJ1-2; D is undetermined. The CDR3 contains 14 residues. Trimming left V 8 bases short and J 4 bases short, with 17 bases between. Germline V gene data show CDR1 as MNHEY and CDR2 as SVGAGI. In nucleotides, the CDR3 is TGTGCCAGCTGTAAGGGAGCATCAGCCTATGGCTACACCTTC. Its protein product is CASCKGASAYGYTF.

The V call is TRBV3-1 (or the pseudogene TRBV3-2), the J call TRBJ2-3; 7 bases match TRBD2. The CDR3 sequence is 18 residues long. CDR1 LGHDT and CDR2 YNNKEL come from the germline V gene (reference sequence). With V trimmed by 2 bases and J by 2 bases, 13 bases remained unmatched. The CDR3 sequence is CASSQWSGPSGITDTQYF. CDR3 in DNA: TGTGCCAGCAGCCAATGGTCTGGCCCTAGCGGAATCACAGATACGCAGTATTTT.

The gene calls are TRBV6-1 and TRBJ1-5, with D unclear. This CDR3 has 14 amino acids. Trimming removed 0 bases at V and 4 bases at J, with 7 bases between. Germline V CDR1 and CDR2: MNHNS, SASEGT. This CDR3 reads CASSEALGNQPQHF. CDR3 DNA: TGTGCCAGCAGTGAAGCGCTCGGGAATCAGCCCCAGCATTTT.

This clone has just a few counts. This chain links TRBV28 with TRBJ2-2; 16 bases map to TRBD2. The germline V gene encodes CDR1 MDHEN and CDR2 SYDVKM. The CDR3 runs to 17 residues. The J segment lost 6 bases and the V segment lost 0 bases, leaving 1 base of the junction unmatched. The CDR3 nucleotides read TGTGCCAGCAGTTTATGGGGACTAGCGGGAGGGCCCGGGGAGCTGTTTTTT. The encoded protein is CASSLWGLAGGPGELFF.

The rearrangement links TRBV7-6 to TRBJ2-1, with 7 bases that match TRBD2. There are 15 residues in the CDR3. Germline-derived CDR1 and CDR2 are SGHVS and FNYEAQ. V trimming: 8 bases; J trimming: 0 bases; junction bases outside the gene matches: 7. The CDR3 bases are TGTGCCAGCGTAAAGCGGGGTAGCTCCTACAATGAGCAGTTCTTC. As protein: CASVKRGSSYNEQFF. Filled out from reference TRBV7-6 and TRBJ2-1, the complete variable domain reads GAGVSQSPRYKVTKRGQDVALRCDPISGHVSLYWYRQALGQGPEFLTYFNYEAQQDKSGLPNDRFSAERPEGSISTLTIQRTEQRDSAMYRCASVKRGSSYNEQFFGPGTRLTVL.

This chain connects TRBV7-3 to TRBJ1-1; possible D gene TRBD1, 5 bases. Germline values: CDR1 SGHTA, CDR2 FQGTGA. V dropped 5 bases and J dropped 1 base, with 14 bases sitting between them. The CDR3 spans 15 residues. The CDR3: CASSPQGQGNTEAFF. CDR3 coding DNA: TGTGCCAGCAGCCCCCAGGGTCAGGGGAACACTGAAGCTTTCTTT.

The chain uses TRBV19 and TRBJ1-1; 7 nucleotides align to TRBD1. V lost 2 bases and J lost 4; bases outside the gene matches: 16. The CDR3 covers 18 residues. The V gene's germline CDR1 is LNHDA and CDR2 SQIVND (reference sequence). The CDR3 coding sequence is TGTGCCAGTAGTATATGGGGACAGTGGGGCGACCCGAGCACTGAAGCTTTCTTT. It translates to CASSIWGQWGDPSTEAFF. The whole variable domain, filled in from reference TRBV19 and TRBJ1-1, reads DGGITQSPKYLFRKEGQNVTLSCEQNLNHDAMYWYRQDPGQGLRLIYYSQIVNDFQKGDIAEGYSVSREKKESFPLTVTSAQKNPTAFYLCASSIWGQWGDPSTEAFFGQGTRLTVV.

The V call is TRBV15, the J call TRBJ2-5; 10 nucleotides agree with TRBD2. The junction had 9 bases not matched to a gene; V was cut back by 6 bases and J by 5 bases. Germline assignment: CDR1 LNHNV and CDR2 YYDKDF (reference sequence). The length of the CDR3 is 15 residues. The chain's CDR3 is CATSTSLAGVETQYF. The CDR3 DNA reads TGTGCCACCAGTACCTCCCTAGCGGGAGTGGAGACCCAGTACTTC.

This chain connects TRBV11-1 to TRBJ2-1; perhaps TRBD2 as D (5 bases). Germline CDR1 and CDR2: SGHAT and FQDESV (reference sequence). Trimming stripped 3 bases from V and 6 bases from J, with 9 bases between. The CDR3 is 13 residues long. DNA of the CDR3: TGTGCCAGCAGCTTGGGAGCGGTCAATGAGCAGTTCTTC. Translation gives CASSLGAVNEQFF.

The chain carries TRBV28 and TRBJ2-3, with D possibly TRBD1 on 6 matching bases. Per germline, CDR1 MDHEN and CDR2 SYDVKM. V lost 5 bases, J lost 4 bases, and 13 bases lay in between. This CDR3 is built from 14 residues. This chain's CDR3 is CASSRRQGPDTQYF. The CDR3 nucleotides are TGTGCCAGCAGTCGGCGGCAGGGGCCAGATACGCAGTATTTT. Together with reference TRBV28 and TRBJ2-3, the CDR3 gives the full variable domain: DVKVTQSSRYLVKRTGEKVFLECVQDMDHENMFWYRQDPGLGLRLIYFSYDVKMKEKGDIPEGYSVSREKKERFSLILESASTNQTSMYLCASSRRQGPDTQYFGPGTRLTVL.

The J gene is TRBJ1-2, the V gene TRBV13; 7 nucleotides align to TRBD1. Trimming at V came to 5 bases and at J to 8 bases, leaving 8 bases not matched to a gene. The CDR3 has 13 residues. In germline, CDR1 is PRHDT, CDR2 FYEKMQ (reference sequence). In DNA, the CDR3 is TGTGCCAGCAGCCCGGGACAGTTTTACGGCTACACCTTC. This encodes CASSPGQFYGYTF.

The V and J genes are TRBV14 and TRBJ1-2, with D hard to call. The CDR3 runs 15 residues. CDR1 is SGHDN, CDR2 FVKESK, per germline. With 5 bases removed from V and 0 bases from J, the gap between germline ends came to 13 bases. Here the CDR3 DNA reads TGTGCCAGCAGCTCTGGTGGGCCAGCTAACTATGGCTACACCTTC. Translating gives CASSSGGPANYGYTF. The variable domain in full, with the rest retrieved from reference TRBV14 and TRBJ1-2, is EAGVTQFPSHSVIEKGQTVTLRCDPISGHDNLYWYRRVMGKEIKFLLHFVKESKQDESGMPNNRFLAERTGGTYSTLKVQPAELEDSGVYFCASSSGGPANYGYTFGSGTRLTVV.

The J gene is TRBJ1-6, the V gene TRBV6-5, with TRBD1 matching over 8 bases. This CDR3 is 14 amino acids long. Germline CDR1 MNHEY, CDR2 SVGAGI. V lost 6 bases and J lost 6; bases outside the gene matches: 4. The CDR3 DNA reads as TGTGCCAGCAGCCATGACAGGGGTAATTCACCCCTCCACTTT. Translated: CASSHDRGNSPLHF.

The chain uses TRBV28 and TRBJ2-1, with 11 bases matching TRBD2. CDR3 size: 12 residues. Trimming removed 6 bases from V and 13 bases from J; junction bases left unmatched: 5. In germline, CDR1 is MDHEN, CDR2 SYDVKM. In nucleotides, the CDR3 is TGTGCCAGCAGCTCGACTAGCGGGATACAGTTCTTC. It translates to CASSSTSGIQFF.

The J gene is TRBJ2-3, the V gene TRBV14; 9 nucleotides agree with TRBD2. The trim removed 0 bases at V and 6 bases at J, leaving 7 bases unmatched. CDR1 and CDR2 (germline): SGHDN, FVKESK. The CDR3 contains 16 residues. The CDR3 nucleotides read TGTGCCAGCAGCCAAGATTACGGACTAGCGTACGATACGCAGTATTTT. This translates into CASSQDYGLAYDTQYF.

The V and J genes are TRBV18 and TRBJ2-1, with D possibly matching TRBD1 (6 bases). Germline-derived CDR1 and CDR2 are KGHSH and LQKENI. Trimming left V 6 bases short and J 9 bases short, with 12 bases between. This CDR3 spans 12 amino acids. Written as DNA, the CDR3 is TGTGCCAGCTCCCAGGGGTTGGGTGAGCAGTTCTTC. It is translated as CASSQGLGEQFF.

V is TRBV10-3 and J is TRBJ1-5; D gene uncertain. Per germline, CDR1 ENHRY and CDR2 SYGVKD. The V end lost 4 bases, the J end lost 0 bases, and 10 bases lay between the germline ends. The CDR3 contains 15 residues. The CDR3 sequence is CAISGAGYSNQPQHF. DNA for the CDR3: TGTGCCATCAGTGGTGCGGGTTATAGCAATCAGCCCCAGCATTTT.

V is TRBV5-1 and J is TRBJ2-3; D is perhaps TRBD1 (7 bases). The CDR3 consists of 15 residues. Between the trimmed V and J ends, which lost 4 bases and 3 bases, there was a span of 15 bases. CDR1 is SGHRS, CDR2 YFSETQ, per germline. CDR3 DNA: TGCGCCAGCAGCCAGGGGGGTGCTGGGACAGATACGCAGTATTTT. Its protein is CASSQGGAGTDTQYF.

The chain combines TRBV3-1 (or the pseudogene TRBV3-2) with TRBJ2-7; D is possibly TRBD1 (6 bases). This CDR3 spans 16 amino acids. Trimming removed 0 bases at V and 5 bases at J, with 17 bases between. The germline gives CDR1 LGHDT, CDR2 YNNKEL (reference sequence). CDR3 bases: TGTGCCAGCAGCCAAGATTCAGGACAGACCACTGACGAGCAGTACTTC. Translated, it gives CASSQDSGQTTDEQYF.

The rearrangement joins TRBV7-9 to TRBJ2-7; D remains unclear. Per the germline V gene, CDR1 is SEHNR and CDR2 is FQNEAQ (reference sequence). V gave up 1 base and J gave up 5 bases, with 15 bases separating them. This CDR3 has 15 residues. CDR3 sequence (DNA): TGTGCCAGCAGCTTAGGTAGAGCTTTAGCCCACGAGCAGTACTTC. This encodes CASSLGRALAHEQYF.

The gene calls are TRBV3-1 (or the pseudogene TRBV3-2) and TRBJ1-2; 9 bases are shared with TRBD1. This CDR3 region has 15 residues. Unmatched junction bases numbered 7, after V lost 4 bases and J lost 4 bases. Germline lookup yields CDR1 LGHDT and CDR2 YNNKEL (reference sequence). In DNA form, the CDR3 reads TGTGCCAGCAGCCTAACCGGACAGGGGCGCTATGGCTACACCTTC. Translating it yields CASSLTGQGRYGYTF.

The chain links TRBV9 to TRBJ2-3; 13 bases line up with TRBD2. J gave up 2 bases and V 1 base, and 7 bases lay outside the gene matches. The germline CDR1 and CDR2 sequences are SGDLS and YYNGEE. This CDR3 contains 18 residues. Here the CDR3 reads CASSVPEGTSGDTDTQYF. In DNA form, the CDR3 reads TGTGCCAGCAGCGTACCCGAGGGGACTAGCGGGGACACAGATACGCAGTATTTT. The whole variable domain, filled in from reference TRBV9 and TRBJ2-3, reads DSGVTQTPKHLITATGQRVTLRCSPRSGDLSVYWYQQSLDQGLQFLIQYYNGEERAKGNILERFSAQQFPDLHSELNLSSLELGDSALYFCASSVPEGTSGDTDTQYFGPGTRLTVL.

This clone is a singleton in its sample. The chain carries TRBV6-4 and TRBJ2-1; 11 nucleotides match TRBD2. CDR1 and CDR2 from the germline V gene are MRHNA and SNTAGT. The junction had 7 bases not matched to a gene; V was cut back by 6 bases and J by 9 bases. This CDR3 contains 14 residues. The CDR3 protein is CASSAGTSGFEQFF. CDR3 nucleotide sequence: TGTGCCAGCAGCGCCGGGACTAGCGGCTTTGAGCAGTTCTTC.

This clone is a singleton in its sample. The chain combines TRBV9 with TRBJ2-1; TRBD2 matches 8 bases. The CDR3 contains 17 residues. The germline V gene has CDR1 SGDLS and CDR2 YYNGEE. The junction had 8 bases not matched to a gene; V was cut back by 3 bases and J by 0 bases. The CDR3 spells CASSGTSLESSYNEQFF. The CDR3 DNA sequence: TGTGCCAGCAGCGGGACTAGCCTAGAGAGCTCCTACAATGAGCAGTTCTTC.